A single sample gave rise to the 4 T cell receptor beta chains below, sequenced in a study of cytomegalovirus exposure and HLA in healthy donors. Primers: 60 Vbeta forward and 13 Jbeta reverse. The data were produced by immunoSEQ multiplex PCR, yet TCRdb's version contains in-frame clones alone and is incomplete. The table has more than 200,000 clones, roughly 79% seen once. Sequencing was performed on PBMCs. These receptors came from a young man in good health and CMV-seronegative.

The V gene is TRBV5-4, the J gene TRBJ2-7; D is undetermined. There are 16 residues in the CDR3. V was shortened by 1 base and J by 6 bases, with 20 bases between the two germline ends. The germline V gene has CDR1 SGHNT and CDR2 YYREEE (reference sequence). The CDR3 region has the DNA TGTGCCAGCAGCTTGACAAGTTCCCCTGTCCCAGGCGAGCAGTACTTC. This codes for CASSLTSSPVPGEQYF.

This chain links TRBV7-2 with TRBJ2-7, with 11 bases fitting TRBD2. The J segment lost 6 bases and the V segment lost 5 bases, leaving 9 bases of the junction unmatched. CDR1 SGHTA and CDR2 FQGNSA come from the germline V gene. The CDR3 length is 15 residues. Written as DNA, the CDR3 is TGTGCCAGCAGCCCATTTAGCGGGAGGGCCTCCGAGCAGTACTTC. As protein: CASSPFSGRASEQYF.

The genes are TRBV5-1 and TRBJ1-5, with a tentative D call TRBD1 (6 bases). V lost 4 bases and J lost 7, with 12 bases in between. The CDR3 length is 13 residues. Germline CDR1 is SGHRS and CDR2 is YFSETQ. The CDR3 sequence: CASSPTGNQPQHF. The CDR3 coding sequence is TGCGCCAGCAGCCCCACAGGGAACCAGCCCCAGCATTTT.

Note on this clone: Other DNA sequences in this specimen translate into the identical CDR3. The chain couples TRBV5-1 to TRBJ2-7; D is possibly TRBD1 (7 bases). V lost 7 bases to trimming and J lost 0 bases, with 11 bases between them. This CDR3 has 13 amino acids. Germline-derived CDR1 and CDR2 are SGHRS and YFSETQ. The CDR3 sequence: CASGQGGSYEQYF. The DNA for the CDR3 is TGCGCCAGCGGTCAGGGGGGCTCCTACGAGCAGTACTTC.